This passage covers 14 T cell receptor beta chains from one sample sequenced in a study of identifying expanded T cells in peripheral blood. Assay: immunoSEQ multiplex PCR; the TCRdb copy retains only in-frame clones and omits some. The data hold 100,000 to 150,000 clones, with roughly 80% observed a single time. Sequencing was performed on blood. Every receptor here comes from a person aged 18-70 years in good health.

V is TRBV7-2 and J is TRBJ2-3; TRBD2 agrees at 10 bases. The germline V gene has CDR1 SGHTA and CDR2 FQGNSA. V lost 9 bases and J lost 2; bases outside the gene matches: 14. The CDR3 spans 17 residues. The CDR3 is CASRKRGGTSPTDTQYF. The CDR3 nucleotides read TGTGCCAGTCGGAAGCGGGGGGGTACATCCCCCACAGATACGCAGTATTTT.

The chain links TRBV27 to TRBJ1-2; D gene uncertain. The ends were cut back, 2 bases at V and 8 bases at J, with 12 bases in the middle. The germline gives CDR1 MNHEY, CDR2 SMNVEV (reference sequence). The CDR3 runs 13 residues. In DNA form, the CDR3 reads TGTGCCAGCAGTTTAAGGCAAGGCAGGGGCTACACCTTC. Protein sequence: CASSLRQGRGYTF.

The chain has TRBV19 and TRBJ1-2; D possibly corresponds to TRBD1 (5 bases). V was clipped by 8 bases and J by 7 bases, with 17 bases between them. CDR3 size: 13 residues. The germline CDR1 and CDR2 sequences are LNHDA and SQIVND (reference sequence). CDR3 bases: TGTGCCAGTTCAAAGACAGAAGCGGCTGGCTACACCTTC. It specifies CASSKTEAAGYTF. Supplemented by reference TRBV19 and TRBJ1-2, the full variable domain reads DGGITQSPKYLFRKEGQNVTLSCEQNLNHDAMYWYRQDPGQGLRLIYYSQIVNDFQKGDIAEGYSVSREKKESFPLTVTSAQKNPTAFYLCASSKTEAAGYTFGSGTRLTVV.

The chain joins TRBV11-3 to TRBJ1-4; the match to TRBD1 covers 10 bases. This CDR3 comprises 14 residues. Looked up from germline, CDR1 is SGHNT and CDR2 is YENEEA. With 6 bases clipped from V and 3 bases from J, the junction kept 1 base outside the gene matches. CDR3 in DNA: TGTGCCAGCAGGGGGACAGGGGCTAATGAAAAACTGTTTTTT. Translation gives CASRGTGANEKLFF.

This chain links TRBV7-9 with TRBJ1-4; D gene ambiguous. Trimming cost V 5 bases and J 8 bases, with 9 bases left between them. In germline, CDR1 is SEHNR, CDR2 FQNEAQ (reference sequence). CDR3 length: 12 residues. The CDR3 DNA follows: TGTGCCAGCAGCCCCGAGAGGGAAAAACTGTTTTTT. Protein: CASSPEREKLFF.

The CDR3 is CASHRDSGGYTF. CDR3 coding DNA: TGTGCCAGCCATCGGGACAGTGGTGGCTACACCTTC. V is TRBV25-1 and J is TRBJ1-2; 7 nucleotides line up with TRBD1. Per germline, CDR1 MGHDK and CDR2 SYGVNS. Unmatched junction bases numbered 7, after V lost 8 bases and J lost 7 bases. The CDR3 is 12 amino acids.

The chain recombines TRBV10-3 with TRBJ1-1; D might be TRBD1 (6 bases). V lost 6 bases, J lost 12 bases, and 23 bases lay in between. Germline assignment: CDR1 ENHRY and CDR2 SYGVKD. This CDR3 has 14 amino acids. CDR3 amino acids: CAISDLGNTGQTFF. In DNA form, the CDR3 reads TGTGCCATCAGCGACCTTGGAAACACGGGACAAACTTTCTTT.

The CDR3 spells CASSLGHTEAFF. The CDR3 bases are TGTGCCAGCAGCTTGGGTCACACTGAAGCTTTCTTT. The chain carries TRBV5-4 and TRBJ1-1; D gene unclear. Germline loops: CDR1 SGHNT, CDR2 YYREEE (reference sequence). Trimming left V 0 bases short and J 3 bases short, with 3 bases between. The CDR3 extends over 12 amino acids.

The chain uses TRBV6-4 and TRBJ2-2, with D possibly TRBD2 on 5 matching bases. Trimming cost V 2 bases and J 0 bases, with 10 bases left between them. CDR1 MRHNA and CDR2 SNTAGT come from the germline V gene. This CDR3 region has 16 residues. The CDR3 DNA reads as TGTGCCAGCAGTGACCAAGAGGGTTCGAACACCGGGGAGCTGTTTTTT. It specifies CASSDQEGSNTGELFF.

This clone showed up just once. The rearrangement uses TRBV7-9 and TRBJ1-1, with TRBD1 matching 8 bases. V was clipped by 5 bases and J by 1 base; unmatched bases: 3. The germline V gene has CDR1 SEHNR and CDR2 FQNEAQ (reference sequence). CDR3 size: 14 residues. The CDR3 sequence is CASSPGQGNTEAFF. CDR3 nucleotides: TGTGCCAGCAGCCCCGGACAGGGGAACACTGAAGCTTTCTTT. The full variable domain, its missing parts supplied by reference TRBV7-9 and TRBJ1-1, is DTGVSQNPRHKITKRGQNVTFRCDPISEHNRLYWYRQTLGQGPEFLTYFQNEAQLEKSRLLSDRFSAERPKGSFSTLEIQRTEQGDSAMYLCASSPGQGNTEAFFGQGTRLTVV.

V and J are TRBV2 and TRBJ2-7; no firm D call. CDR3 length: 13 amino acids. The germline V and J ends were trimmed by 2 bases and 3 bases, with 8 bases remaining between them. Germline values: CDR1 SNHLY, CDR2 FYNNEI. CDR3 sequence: CASSEQASYEQYF. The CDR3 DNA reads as TGTGCCAGCAGTGAACAGGCTAGCTACGAGCAGTACTTC.

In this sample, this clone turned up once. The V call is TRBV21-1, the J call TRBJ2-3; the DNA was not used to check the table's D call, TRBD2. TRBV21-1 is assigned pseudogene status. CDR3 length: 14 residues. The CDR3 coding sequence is TGTGCCAGCGGGGAGGCTCTCAACACAGATACGCAGTATTTT. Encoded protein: CASGEALNTDTQYF.

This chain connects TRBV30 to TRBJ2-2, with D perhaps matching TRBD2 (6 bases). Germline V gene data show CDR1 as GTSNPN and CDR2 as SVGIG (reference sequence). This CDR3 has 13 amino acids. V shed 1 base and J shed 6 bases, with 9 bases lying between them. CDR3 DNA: TGTGCCTGGAGTGGGAGGGTAGCCGGGGAGCTGTTTTTT. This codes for CAWSGRVAGELFF.

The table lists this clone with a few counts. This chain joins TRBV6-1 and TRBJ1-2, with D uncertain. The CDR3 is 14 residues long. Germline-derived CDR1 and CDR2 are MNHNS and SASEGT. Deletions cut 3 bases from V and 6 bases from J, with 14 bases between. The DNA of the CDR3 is TGTGCCAGCAGTGATGGGCCTGGAGGGAATGGCTACACCTTC. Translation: CASSDGPGGNGYTF.